A selection of T cell receptor beta chains follows, all from one sample in a study of CD8 T cells in ankylosing spondylitis. TCRdb called the 5' RACE reads again in MiXCR, with one record for every CDR3 protein. The table records over 30,000 distinct CDR3 sequences, roughly 13% of them present only once. Input material: synovial fluid, either unsorted or a sorted T cell fraction (not recorded which). Receptors were obtained from a male donor with ankylosing spondylitis. CDR3s include the opening cysteine and the closing phenylalanine or tryptophan. A D gene is named only where the DNA matches it firmly. A row's size may be missing; if present it is once, few, many or a size class.

v_call: TRBV28; clone_size: many; d_call: .; j_call: TRBJ2-5; cdr3_nt: TGTGCCAGCCGGCGGACAAGCTCGAAGACCCAGTACTTC; cdr3_aa: CASRRTSSKTQYF
v_call: TRBV20-1; clone_size: few; d_call: .; j_call: TRBJ1-2; cdr3_nt: TGCAGTGCTAGCCCCTCCAGGGAGATCTATGGCTACACCTTC; cdr3_aa: CSASPSREIYGYTF
v_call: TRBV4-1; clone_size: .; d_call: TRBD2; j_call: TRBJ2-1; cdr3_nt: TGCGCCAGCAGCCAAGAACTAGCGGGGGTCAATGAGCAGTTCTTC; cdr3_aa: CASSQELAGVNEQFF
v_call: TRBV6-5; clone_size: .; d_call: .; j_call: TRBJ1-4; cdr3_nt: TGTGCCAGCAGTTACGAAGGAACAGCTAATGAAAAACTGTTTTTT; cdr3_aa: CASSYEGTANEKLFF
v_call: TRBV28; clone_size: few; d_call: .; j_call: TRBJ1-2; cdr3_nt: TGTGCCAGCAGTCTCAACAGGGTCCTAGGCTTCGGCTACACCTTC; cdr3_aa: CASSLNRVLGFGYTF
v_call: TRBV5-4; clone_size: many; d_call: .; j_call: TRBJ1-1; cdr3_nt: TGTGCCAGCAGCCATTTGGGGGATTTGAAATCGGGTGAAGCTTTCTTT; cdr3_aa: CASSHLGDLKSGEAFF
v_call: TRBV11-2; clone_size: many; d_call: .; j_call: TRBJ2-6; cdr3_nt: TGTGCCAGCAGCTTATCTTGGACGGCGTCGTCTGGGGCCAACGTCCTGACTTTC; cdr3_aa: CASSLSWTASSGANVLTF
v_call: TRBV7-9; clone_size: many; d_call: TRBD1; j_call: TRBJ2-7; cdr3_nt: TGTGCCAGCAGCTTAGCGGTAGGGGGCGGCTACGAGCAGTACTTC; cdr3_aa: CASSLAVGGGYEQYF
v_call: TRBV27; clone_size: few; d_call: .; j_call: TRBJ1-2; cdr3_nt: TGTGCCAGCACTTTAAGGCTGGGGGGATATGGCTACACCTTC; cdr3_aa: CASTLRLGGYGYTF
v_call: TRBV5-6; clone_size: .; d_call: .; j_call: TRBJ1-4; cdr3_nt: TGTGCCAGCAGCTTGTCTTACAGGGATGAAAAACTGTTTTTT; cdr3_aa: CASSLSYRDEKLFF
v_call: TRBV27; clone_size: .; d_call: TRBD2; j_call: TRBJ2-3; cdr3_nt: TGTGCCAGCAGTCCAGGACTAGCGGCCCCAGATACGCAGTATTTT; cdr3_aa: CASSPGLAAPDTQYF
v_call: TRBV4-1; clone_size: many; d_call: .; j_call: TRBJ2-7; cdr3_nt: TGCGCCAGCAGCCAAGCTCCGGGGACCCCCTCCTACGAGCAGTACTTC; cdr3_aa: CASSQAPGTPSYEQYF
v_call: TRBV6-1; clone_size: .; d_call: .; j_call: TRBJ2-3; cdr3_nt: TGTGCCAGCACCGACCGGGGCTCAAGCACAGATACGCAGTATTTT; cdr3_aa: CASTDRGSSTDTQYF
v_call: TRBV20-1; clone_size: .; d_call: .; j_call: TRBJ2-1; cdr3_nt: TGCAGTGCTAGTAGTCGGTTCTCCTACAATGAGCAGTTCTTC; cdr3_aa: CSASSRFSYNEQFF
v_call: TRBV20-1; clone_size: many; d_call: .; j_call: TRBJ2-3; cdr3_nt: TGCAGTGCTAGAGATGAGGGGGGGGACTCAGATACGCAGTATTTT; cdr3_aa: CSARDEGGDSDTQYF
v_call: TRBV9; clone_size: .; d_call: TRBD1; j_call: TRBJ2-1; cdr3_nt: TGTGCCAGCAGCCGCGAGGGACAGGGGAGAAATGAGCAGTTCTTC; cdr3_aa: CASSREGQGRNEQFF
v_call: TRBV9; clone_size: .; d_call: .; j_call: TRBJ1-5; cdr3_nt: TGTGCCAGCAGCGCCGGGGGGAGCAATCAGCCCCAGCATTTT; cdr3_aa: CASSAGGSNQPQHF
v_call: TRBV7-9; clone_size: .; d_call: TRBD2; j_call: TRBJ2-5; cdr3_nt: TGTGCCATGGCGGGGGAGGAGACCCAGTACTTC; cdr3_aa: CAMAGEETQYF
v_call: TRBV11-2; clone_size: few; d_call: .; j_call: TRBJ2-7; cdr3_nt: TGTGCCAGCAGCTTAGATTTGGCCGAGCAGTACTTC; cdr3_aa: CASSLDLAEQYF
v_call: TRBV6-1; clone_size: many; d_call: .; j_call: TRBJ2-1; cdr3_nt: TGTGCCAGCAGTGAATTTCCTCCATCCTACAATGAGCAGTTCTTC; cdr3_aa: CASSEFPPSYNEQFF
v_call: TRBV5-6; clone_size: few; d_call: .; j_call: TRBJ1-1; cdr3_nt: TGTGCCAGCAGCTTCGGTGGGACTGAAGCTTTCTTT; cdr3_aa: CASSFGGTEAFF
v_call: TRBV7-2; clone_size: many; d_call: TRBD2; j_call: TRBJ2-7; cdr3_nt: TGTGCCAGCAGCTCCTCTCTAGCGGGAGGTATCTCCGAGCAGTACTTC; cdr3_aa: CASSSSLAGGISEQYF
v_call: TRBV5-1; clone_size: .; d_call: .; j_call: TRBJ2-2; cdr3_nt: TGCGCCAGCAGCTTGGGACAGATCTTGAACACCGGGGAGCTGTTTTTT; cdr3_aa: CASSLGQILNTGELFF
v_call: TRBV9; clone_size: .; d_call: .; j_call: TRBJ2-1; cdr3_nt: TGTGCCAGCAGCGCACTAGGGACTCCCCCTAGCTCCTACAATGAGCAGTTCTTC; cdr3_aa: CASSALGTPPSSYNEQFF
v_call: TRBV7-9; clone_size: many; d_call: .; j_call: TRBJ2-5; cdr3_nt: TGTGCCAGCAGCTTTGAGGTGGAGACCCAGTACTTC; cdr3_aa: CASSFEVETQYF
v_call: TRBV2; clone_size: .; d_call: .; j_call: TRBJ1-1; cdr3_nt: TGTGCCAGCAGTGTTACGGTGAACACTGAAGCTTTCTTT; cdr3_aa: CASSVTVNTEAFF
v_call: TRBV7-9; clone_size: .; d_call: .; j_call: TRBJ2-7; cdr3_nt: TGTGCCAGCAGCCCGCCGGGCACTAACCACGAGCAGTACTTC; cdr3_aa: CASSPPGTNHEQYF
v_call: TRBV6-4; clone_size: .; d_call: .; j_call: TRBJ1-2; cdr3_nt: TGTGCCAGCAGTGTCCGTAACTATGGCTACACCTTC; cdr3_aa: CASSVRNYGYTF
v_call: TRBV6-5; clone_size: few; d_call: .; j_call: TRBJ1-1; cdr3_nt: TGTGCCAGCAGTCTACGTGGTGAAGCTTTCTTT; cdr3_aa: CASSLRGEAFF
v_call: TRBV10-3; clone_size: .; d_call: TRBD1; j_call: TRBJ1-1; cdr3_nt: TGTGCCATCAGTGAGTCGGACAGGGGACTCACTGAAGCTTTCTTT; cdr3_aa: CAISESDRGLTEAFF
v_call: TRBV20-1; clone_size: .; d_call: .; j_call: TRBJ2-3; cdr3_nt: TGCAGTGCTAGCCCCCCGGACTGGTACACAGATACGCAGTATTTT; cdr3_aa: CSASPPDWYTDTQYF
v_call: TRBV29-1; clone_size: .; d_call: .; j_call: TRBJ1-2; cdr3_nt: TGCAGCGTTGACGAGGGGGTCCCCTATGGCTACACCTTC; cdr3_aa: CSVDEGVPYGYTF
v_call: TRBV7-9; clone_size: .; d_call: TRBD1; j_call: TRBJ1-1; cdr3_nt: TGTGCCAGCTTCAGGACAGGGTTGACTGAAGCTTTCTTT; cdr3_aa: CASFRTGLTEAFF
v_call: TRBV4-1; clone_size: few; d_call: .; j_call: TRBJ2-7; cdr3_nt: TGCGCCAGCAGCCTAGGGACCTCAAAAGACGAGCAGTACTTC; cdr3_aa: CASSLGTSKDEQYF
v_call: TRBV4-1; clone_size: many; d_call: TRBD1; j_call: TRBJ1-1; cdr3_nt: TGCGCCAGCAGCCAAACGGACAGGGAGAACACTGAAGCTTTCTTT; cdr3_aa: CASSQTDRENTEAFF
v_call: TRBV6-4; clone_size: .; d_call: TRBD1; j_call: TRBJ2-1; cdr3_nt: TGTGCCAGCAGCGACGCTAGGACAGGGGGCAATGAGCAGTTCTTC; cdr3_aa: CASSDARTGGNEQFF
v_call: TRBV7-4; clone_size: few; d_call: TRBD2; j_call: TRBJ2-5; cdr3_nt: TGTGCCAGCAGCTCTACCGGGACTACCGACTTC; cdr3_aa: CASSSTGTTDF
v_call: TRBV6-5; clone_size: .; d_call: .; j_call: TRBJ2-1; cdr3_nt: TGTGCCAGCAGTTACTCGGTCGGAGGGTATGAGCAGTTCTTC; cdr3_aa: CASSYSVGGYEQFF
v_call: TRBV6-1; clone_size: .; d_call: .; j_call: TRBJ1-5; cdr3_nt: TGTGCCAGCAGTCCCCTGGACGGTAGCAATCAGCCCCAGCATTTT; cdr3_aa: CASSPLDGSNQPQHF
v_call: TRBV27; clone_size: few; d_call: TRBD1; j_call: TRBJ1-2; cdr3_nt: TGTGCCAGCAGTTTCGGGACAGGGAACATGTTTAACTATGGCTACACCTTC; cdr3_aa: CASSFGTGNMFNYGYTF
v_call: TRBV5-5; clone_size: .; d_call: TRBD1; j_call: TRBJ2-7; cdr3_nt: TGTGCCAGCAGCTTTTCATTACAGGGGGCGCGGGACGAGCAGTACTTC; cdr3_aa: CASSFSLQGARDEQYF
v_call: TRBV10-3; clone_size: .; d_call: .; j_call: TRBJ2-6; cdr3_nt: TGTGCCATCAGTGAATGGGACGCATCACAGTGGGCCAACGTCCTGACTTTC; cdr3_aa: CAISEWDASQWANVLTF
v_call: TRBV27; clone_size: many; d_call: .; j_call: TRBJ2-6; cdr3_nt: TGTGCCAGCACCGCCGAGGGGTTTGGGGCCAACGTCCTGACTTTC; cdr3_aa: CASTAEGFGANVLTF
v_call: TRBV7-9; clone_size: .; d_call: .; j_call: TRBJ1-2; cdr3_nt: TGTGCCAGCAGCTTAGGATGGAGAGGCTACACCTTC; cdr3_aa: CASSLGWRGYTF
v_call: TRBV5-1; clone_size: .; d_call: .; j_call: TRBJ2-2; cdr3_nt: TGCGCCAGCAGCCCTTGGGGACCGCCTACTGTTACGAACACCGGGGAGCTGTTTTTT; cdr3_aa: CASSPWGPPTVTNTGELFF